The present T cell receptor (beta chain) was sequenced within a study of blood T cell repertoires in COVID-19. In the study overall: Both acute and convalescent COVID-19 samples were obtained from the United States, Italy and Spain. PBMCs, B-cell-depleted T cells, or T cells were the source of the cDNA or gDNA that made up the material.

Per the original methods: Nucleated cell counts were estimated from reference gene primer amplification. Produced via immunoSEQ multiplex PCR; TCRdb's table is partial and in-frame only. The V and J calls and clone size come from that table; D and trimming were worked out from the DNA. The table records 200,000 to 250,000 clones, about four fifths of them present only once. On this clone: A read error may produce the germline difference seen at one junction end.

The CDR3 runs to 12 residues. CDR1 is MDHEN, CDR2 SYDVKM, per germline. Enrolled during active infection, Seattle patients were then followed longitudinally. The sequence was obtained from a woman over 75 with COVID-19, enrolled during active disease. Sample: peripheral blood. This sequence joins TRBV28 and TRBJ1-1, with no clear D. CDR3 DNA: TGTGCCAGCAGATTATGGGGAGCTGAAGCTTTCTTT. The encoded protein is CASRLWGAEAFF.